This TCR beta chain was observed in a study of T cells in Graves' hyperthyroidism and ophthalmopathy. Study summary: Prior to any treatment, at the point of initial diagnosis, peripheral blood was collected. Findings and limits, study-wide: Ophthalmopathy could be told apart from stable hyperthyroidism with a 13 V-J model.

The source material, RNA transcripts, was used to amplify TCR beta CDR3 regions. First-round RT-PCR targeting the TCR CDR3 was performed with the HTBI primer set. From the multiplex PCR reads, TCRdb called clonotypes with MiXCR, one entry per CDR3 protein. The sample has over 700,000 distinct CDR3 sequences; around 20% are singletons. Regarding this clonotype: The antigen is undetermined.

Germline V gene sequence: CDR1 SGDLS, CDR2 YYNGEE. Deletions cut 3 bases from V and 0 bases from J, with 7 bases between. The CDR3 spans 15 residues. The chain combines TRBV9 with TRBJ2-6; D not resolved. The sample was blood. This receptor was identified in a woman aged 45-59 years with Graves' hyperthyroidism that later progressed to Graves' ophthalmopathy. In DNA, the CDR3 is TGTGCCAGCAGCGACCCCCACTCTGGGGCCAACGTCCTGACTTTC. As protein: CASSDPHSGANVLTF.